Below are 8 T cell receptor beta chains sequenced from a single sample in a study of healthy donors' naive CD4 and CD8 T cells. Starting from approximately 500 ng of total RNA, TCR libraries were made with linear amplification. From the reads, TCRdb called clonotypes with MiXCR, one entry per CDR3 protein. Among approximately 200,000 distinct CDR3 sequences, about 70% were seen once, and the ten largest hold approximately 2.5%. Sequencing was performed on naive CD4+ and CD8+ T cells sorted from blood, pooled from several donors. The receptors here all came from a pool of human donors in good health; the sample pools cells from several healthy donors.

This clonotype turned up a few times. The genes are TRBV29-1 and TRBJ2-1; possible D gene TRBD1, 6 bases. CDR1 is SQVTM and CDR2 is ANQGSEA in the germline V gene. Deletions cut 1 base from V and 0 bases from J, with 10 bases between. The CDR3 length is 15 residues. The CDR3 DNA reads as TGCAGCGTTGAAGGACAGGCCAGCTCCTACAATGAGCAGTTCTTC. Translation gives CSVEGQASSYNEQFF.

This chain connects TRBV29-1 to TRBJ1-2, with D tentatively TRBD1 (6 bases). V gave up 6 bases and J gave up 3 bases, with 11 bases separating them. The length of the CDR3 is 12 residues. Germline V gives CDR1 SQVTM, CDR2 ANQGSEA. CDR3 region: CSVHQGYYGYTF. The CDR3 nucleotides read TGCAGCGTACATCAGGGGTACTATGGCTACACCTTC.

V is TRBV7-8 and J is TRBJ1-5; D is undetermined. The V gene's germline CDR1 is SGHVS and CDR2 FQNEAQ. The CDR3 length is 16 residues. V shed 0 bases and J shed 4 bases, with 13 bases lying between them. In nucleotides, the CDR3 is TGTGCCAGCAGCTTAGCTGGCCAGTCCTTGAATCAGCCCCAGCATTTT. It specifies CASSLAGQSLNQPQHF.

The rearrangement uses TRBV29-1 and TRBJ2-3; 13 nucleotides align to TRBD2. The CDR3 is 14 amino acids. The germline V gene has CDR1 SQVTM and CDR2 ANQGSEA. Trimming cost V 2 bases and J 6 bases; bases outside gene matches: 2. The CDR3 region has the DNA TGCAGCGTTGAACCGACTAGCGGGAGGGATACGCAGTATTTT. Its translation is CSVEPTSGRDTQYF.

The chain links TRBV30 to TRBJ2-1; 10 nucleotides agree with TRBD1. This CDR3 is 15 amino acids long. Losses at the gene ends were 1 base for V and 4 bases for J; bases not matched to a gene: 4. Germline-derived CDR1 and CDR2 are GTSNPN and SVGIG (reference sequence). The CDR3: CAWSEGTGVYNEQFF. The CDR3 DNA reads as TGTGCCTGGAGTGAAGGGACAGGGGTGTACAATGAGCAGTTCTTC.

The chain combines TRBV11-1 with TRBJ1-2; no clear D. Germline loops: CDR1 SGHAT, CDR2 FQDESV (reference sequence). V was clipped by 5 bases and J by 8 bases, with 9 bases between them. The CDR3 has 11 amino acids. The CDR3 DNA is TGTGCCAGCAGCATCGGGTTCGGCTACACCTTC. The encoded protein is CASSIGFGYTF.

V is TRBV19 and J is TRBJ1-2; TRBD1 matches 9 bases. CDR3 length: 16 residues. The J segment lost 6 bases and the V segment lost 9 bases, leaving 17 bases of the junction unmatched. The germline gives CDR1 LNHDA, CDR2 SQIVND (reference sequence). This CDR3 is CASGWSGTGQEDGYTF. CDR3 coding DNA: TGTGCCAGCGGGTGGTCGGGGACAGGGCAAGAGGATGGCTACACCTTC.

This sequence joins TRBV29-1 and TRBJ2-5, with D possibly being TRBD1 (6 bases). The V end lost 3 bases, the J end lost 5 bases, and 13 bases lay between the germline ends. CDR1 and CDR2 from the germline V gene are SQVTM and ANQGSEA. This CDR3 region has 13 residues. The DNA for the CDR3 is TGCAGCGTTGAGGCAAACAGGGTCGAGACCCAGTACTTC. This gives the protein CSVEANRVETQYF.